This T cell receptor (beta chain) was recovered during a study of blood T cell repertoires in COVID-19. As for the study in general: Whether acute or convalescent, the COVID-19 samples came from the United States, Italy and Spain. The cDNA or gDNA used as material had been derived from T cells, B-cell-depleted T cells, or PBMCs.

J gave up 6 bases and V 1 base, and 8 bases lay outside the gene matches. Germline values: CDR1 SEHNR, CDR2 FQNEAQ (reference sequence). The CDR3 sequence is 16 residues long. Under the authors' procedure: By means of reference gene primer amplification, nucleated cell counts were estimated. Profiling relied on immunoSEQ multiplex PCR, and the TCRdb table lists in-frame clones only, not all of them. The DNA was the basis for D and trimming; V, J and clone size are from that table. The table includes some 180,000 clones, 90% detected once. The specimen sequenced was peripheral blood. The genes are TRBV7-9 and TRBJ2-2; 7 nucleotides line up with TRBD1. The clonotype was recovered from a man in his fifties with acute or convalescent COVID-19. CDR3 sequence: CASSLDRAGGSGELFF. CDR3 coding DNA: TGTGCCAGCAGCTTAGACCGGGCAGGGGGATCCGGGGAGCTGTTTTTT.